This paragraph covers one T cell receptor beta chain sequence. Its antigen is as yet unknown. This CDR3 is built from 12 residues. The V gene's germline CDR1 is SGHNT and CDR2 YYREEE (reference sequence). After removal of 3 bases from V and 6 bases from J, the junction contained 2 bases not matched to a gene. In the PCR, 60 Vbeta and 13 Jbeta primers were used. Repertoires were generated with immunoSEQ multiplex PCR, while TCRdb's copy carries only in-frame clones and drops some. The repertoire holds around 150,000 clones, with approximately 88% as singletons. The entry originates in a study of cytomegalovirus exposure and HLA in healthy donors. Broader study findings: Only CMV serostatus was available as immune exposure information. Later analysis identified around 15,000 TCR beta sequences associated with HLA alleles, using a false discovery rate threshold of 0.05.

The V and J genes are TRBV5-4 and TRBJ1-1; 7 nucleotides align to TRBD1. The sequenced material came from PBMCs. The TCR sequence derives from a young woman in good health and CMV-seronegative. The DNA for the CDR3 is TGTGCCAGCAGCTGGGGACAGTCTGAAGCTTTCTTT. This codes for CASSWGQSEAFF.